This T cell receptor beta chain was identified during a study of cytomegalovirus exposure and HLA in healthy donors. To note about this clone: What it binds is not known.

The PCR was carried out with 60 Vbeta primers and 13 Jbeta primers. Profiling relied on immunoSEQ multiplex PCR, and the TCRdb table lists in-frame clones only, not all of them. Of over 120,000 clones listed, nearly 10% are singletons. Notes on the study in general: It was only CMV serostatus that was available as immune exposure information. Usually a TCR sequence was rare, but some public TCRs were found in many donors. A few V segments could not be told apart, such as TRBV6-2 and TRBV6-3, and were left out.

CDR1 and CDR2 from the germline V gene are LNHDA and SQIVND (reference sequence). This CDR3 is built from 15 residues. Trimming cost V 4 bases and J 3 bases; bases outside gene matches: 7. The chain has TRBV19 and TRBJ2-7; 9 bases are a match to TRBD1. The receptor's source is a man in his forties or fifties in good health and CMV-seronegative. Sequencing used PBMCs. This CDR3 reads CASSTRDRAYYEQYF. CDR3 coding DNA: TGTGCCAGTAGTACCCGGGACAGGGCTTACTACGAGCAGTACTTC.